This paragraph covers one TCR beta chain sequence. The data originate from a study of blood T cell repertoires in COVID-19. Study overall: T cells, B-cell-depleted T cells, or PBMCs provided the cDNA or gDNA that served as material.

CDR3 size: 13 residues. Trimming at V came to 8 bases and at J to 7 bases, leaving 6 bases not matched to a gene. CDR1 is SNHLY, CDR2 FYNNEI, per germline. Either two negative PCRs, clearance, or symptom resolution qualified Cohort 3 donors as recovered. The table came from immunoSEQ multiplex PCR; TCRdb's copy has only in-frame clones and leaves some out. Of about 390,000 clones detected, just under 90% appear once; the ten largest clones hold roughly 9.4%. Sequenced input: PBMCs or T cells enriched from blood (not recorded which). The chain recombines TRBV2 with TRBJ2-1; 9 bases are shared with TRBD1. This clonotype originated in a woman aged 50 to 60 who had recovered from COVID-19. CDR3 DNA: TGTGCCAGCCAGGGACAGGGTCGGAATGAGCAGTTCTTC. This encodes CASQGQGRNEQFF.